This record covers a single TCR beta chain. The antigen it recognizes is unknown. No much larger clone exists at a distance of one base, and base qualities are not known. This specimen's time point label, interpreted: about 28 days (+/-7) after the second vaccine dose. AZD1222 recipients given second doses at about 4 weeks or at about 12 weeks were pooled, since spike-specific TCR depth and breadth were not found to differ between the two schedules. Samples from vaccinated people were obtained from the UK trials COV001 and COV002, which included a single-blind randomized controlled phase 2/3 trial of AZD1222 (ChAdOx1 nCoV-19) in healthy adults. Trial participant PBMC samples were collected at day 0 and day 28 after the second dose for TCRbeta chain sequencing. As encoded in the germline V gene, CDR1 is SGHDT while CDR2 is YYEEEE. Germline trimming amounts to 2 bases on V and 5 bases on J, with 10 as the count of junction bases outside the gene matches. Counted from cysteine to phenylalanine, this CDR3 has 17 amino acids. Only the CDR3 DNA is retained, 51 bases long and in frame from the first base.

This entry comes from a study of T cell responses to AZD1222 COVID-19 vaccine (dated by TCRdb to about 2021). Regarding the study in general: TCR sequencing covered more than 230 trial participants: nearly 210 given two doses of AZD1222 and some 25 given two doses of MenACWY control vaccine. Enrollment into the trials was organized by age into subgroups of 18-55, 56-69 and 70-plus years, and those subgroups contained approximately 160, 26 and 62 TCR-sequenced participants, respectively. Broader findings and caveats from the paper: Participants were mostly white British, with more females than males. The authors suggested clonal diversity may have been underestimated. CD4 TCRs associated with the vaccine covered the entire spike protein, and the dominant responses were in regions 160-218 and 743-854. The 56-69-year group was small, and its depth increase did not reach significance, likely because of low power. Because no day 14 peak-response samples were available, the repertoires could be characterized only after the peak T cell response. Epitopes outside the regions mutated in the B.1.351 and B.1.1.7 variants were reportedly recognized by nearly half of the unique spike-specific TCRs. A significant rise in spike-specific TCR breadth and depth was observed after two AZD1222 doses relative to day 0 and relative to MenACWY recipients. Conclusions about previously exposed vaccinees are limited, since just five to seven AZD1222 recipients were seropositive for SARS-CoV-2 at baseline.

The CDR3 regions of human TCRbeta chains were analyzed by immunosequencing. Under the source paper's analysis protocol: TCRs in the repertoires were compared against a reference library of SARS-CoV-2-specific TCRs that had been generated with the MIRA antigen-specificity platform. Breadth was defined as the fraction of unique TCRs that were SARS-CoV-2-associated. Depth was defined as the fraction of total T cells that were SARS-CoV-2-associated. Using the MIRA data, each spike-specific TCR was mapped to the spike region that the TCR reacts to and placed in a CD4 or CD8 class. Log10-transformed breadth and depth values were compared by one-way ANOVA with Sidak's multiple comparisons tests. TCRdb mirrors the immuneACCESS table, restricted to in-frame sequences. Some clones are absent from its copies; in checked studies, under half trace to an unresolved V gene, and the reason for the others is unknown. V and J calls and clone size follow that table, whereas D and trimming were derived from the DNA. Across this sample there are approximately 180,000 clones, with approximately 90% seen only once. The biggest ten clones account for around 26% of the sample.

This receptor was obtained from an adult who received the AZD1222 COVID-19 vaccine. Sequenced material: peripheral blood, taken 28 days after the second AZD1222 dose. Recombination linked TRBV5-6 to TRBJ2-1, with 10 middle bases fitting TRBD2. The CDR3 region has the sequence CASSFSLAGVMNNEQFF. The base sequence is TGTGCCAGCAGCTTTTCCCTAGCGGGAGTGATGAACAATGAGCAGTTCTTC.